This T cell receptor beta chain comes out of a study of beta chain features in type 1 diabetes (dated by TCRdb to about 2018). For the study in its entirety: Patients and healthy donors did not differ in mean age, gender distribution, total cell number or subset yield. Naive and central memory subsets were obtained from all 28 donors, but regulatory and stem cell-like memory subsets were isolated from only 8 patients and roughly eight healthy donors. A total of about 110,000,000 sorted cells were examined across all samples, and a strong correlation was observed between cell number per subset and RNA yield. In the study, recently diagnosed type 1 diabetes patients and matched healthy donors were compared on the TCRB repertoires of their sorted circulating CD4+ T cell subsets. Findings and caveats that apply to the study as a whole: In all four CD4+ subsets, TCRB CDR3 length was moderately but significantly shorter in type 1 diabetes patients. Because cDNA rather than genomic DNA was sequenced, highly expressing activated cells could have been over-represented, although no difference in activation and CD3 levels was found between groups. PCR might favor shorter templates, but patient and control samples were amplified and corrected together, so any skew would affect both groups equally. The naive, central memory and regulatory TCRB repertoires appeared to resemble one another more closely among patients than among healthy donors. Patients with type 1 diabetes made fewer insertions and deleted more nucleotides at VDJ recombination sites, implying thymic rearrangement abnormalities. HLA sub-analyses involved small numbers of individuals, so any influence of HLA type on TCRB rearrangement remained unresolved.

There are a few counts of this clone. What this receptor recognizes is not known. No much larger clone exists at a distance of one base, and base qualities are not known. All of the isolated RNA was reverse transcribed with the High Capacity cDNA Reverse Transcription Kit, so expressed TCRB transcripts were sequenced. Deep immunoSEQ sequencing was performed on naive, central memory and regulatory T cell samples, with an average of about 4 million total reads per sample. Sorted cells were lysed in RLT buffer and RNA was extracted with DNase-treated RNeasy Micro or Mini kits, depending on cell number. Each cell subset was processed separately to prevent cross-contamination, with patient and healthy donor samples processed together. Using the immunoSEQ multiplex PCR, TCRB sequences were amplified from cDNA into 87-bp fragments spanning the CDR3 region. Amplicons were sequenced on the Illumina HiSeq platform. Under the source paper's analysis protocol: Synthetic template baselines were used to correct PCR bias computationally, reads within Hamming distance 2 were collapsed together, and singletons that could not be merged were discarded. By aligning reads against IMGT, V, D and J genes, CDR3 length, and insertions or deletions at six rearrangement sites were assigned. Within each subset, clonotype counts were normalized to sorted cell number, and only after that were true diversity and Gini coefficients computed with the tcR R package. The overlap coefficient, calculated on TCRB nucleotide sequences, was used to measure repertoire sharing. Out-of-frame TCRB sequences from naive cells were analyzed to stand in for the pre-selection repertoire. TCRdb's version of the immuneACCESS table is confined to in-frame rearrangements and falls short of the full clone set. An unresolved V gene accounts for under half of the shortfall where checked; the remainder is of unknown origin. V and J calls and clone size are those listed in that table; D and trimming were worked out from the DNA. Present in this sample are 350,000 to 450,000 clones, approximately 14% of which were seen just once. Approximately 0.038% of the sample rests with the top ten.

From each donor, a single peripheral blood sample of roughly 0.11 L on average was drawn into heparinised tubes. A BD FACSAria II and a panel including CD45RO, CCR7, CD25, CD127, CD95 and CD27 were used to sort naive, central memory, regulatory and stem cell-like memory CD4+ T cells. A purity above 95% was achieved for all sorted populations. PBMCs were separated immediately by Lymphoprep density gradient centrifugation and were stained directly, without being cultured. Samples were stained and sorted in pairs, with one healthy donor and one patient per experiment, so that batch effects were minimized. CDR1 SGDLS and CDR2 YYNGEE were looked up in the germline V gene. Reading from cysteine to phenylalanine, the CDR3 counts 15 amino acids. CDR3 DNA only is kept here, 45 bases in frame from base 1. V was cut back by 1 base and J by 11 bases, leaving a gap of 21 bases between them.

The sample was naive CD4+ T cells from blood. The cell subset or site label here, explained by the study, means: true naive CD4+ T cells. The receptor's source is a man aged 25-45 years in good health. The chain is made from TRBV9 and TRBJ2-5, and possibly TRBD1, on 5 matching bases. The sequence in DNA is TGTGCCAGCAGCGTACAGTTTGGGCGCGGACATCGGCAGTACTTC. The translation is CASSVQFGRGHRQYF. Reference TRBV9 and TRBJ2-5 proteins supply the regions before and after the CDR3; the full variable domain is: DSGVTQTPKHLITATGQRVTLRCSPRSGDLSVYWYQQSLDQGLQFLIQYYNGEERAKGNILERFSAQQFPDLHSELNLSSLELGDSALYFCASSVQFGRGHRQYFGPGTRLLVL.